The 19 T cell receptor beta chains presented below share a single source sample, sequenced in a study of PD-1 blockade in classical Hodgkin lymphoma. Exposure to brentuximab vedotin varied, and each patient had relapsed following autologous stem cell transplantation. Sequencing used immunoSEQ multiplex PCR; TCRdb keeps in-frame clones, though not all of them. Here the sample spans roughly 50,000 clones, around three quarters being singletons. The sample in question was peripheral blood mononuclear cells (PBMCs), obtained before the second cycle of nivolumab. The receptors stem from a human donor with classical Hodgkin lymphoma.

The chain links TRBV5-4 to TRBJ1-1; 9 nucleotides match TRBD1. The CDR3 runs to 15 residues. V lost 4 bases and J lost 1; bases outside the gene matches: 5. Per the germline V gene, CDR1 is SGHNT and CDR2 is YYREEE (reference sequence). DNA of the CDR3: TGTGCCAGCAGCGAACCGGGACAGGGGAACACTGAAGCTTTCTTT. This sequence encodes CASSEPGQGNTEAFF.

The gene calls are TRBV13 and TRBJ2-1, with no clear D. CDR1 PRHDT and CDR2 FYEKMQ come from the germline V gene (reference sequence). CDR3 length: 16 residues. The V end lost 8 bases, the J end lost 0 bases, and 17 bases lay between the germline ends. The CDR3 sequence is CASLNTAVSSYNEQFF. As DNA, the CDR3 is TGTGCCAGCCTAAATACGGCGGTCAGCTCCTACAATGAGCAGTTCTTC.

V and J are TRBV9 and TRBJ2-7; D remains unclear. The CDR3 consists of 11 residues. V gave up 3 bases and J gave up 1 base, with 2 bases separating them. Looked up from germline, CDR1 is SGDLS and CDR2 is YYNGEE. The CDR3 sequence is CASSASYEQYF. The CDR3 DNA sequence: TGTGCCAGCAGCGCTTCCTACGAGCAGTACTTC.

This clone was recorded a few times. This chain connects TRBV10-1 to TRBJ1-6; D ambiguous. CDR1 is WNHNN, CDR2 SYGVQD, per germline (reference sequence). Trimming shortened V by 0 bases and J by 7 bases, and 10 bases separated the two germline ends. There are 15 residues in the CDR3. CDR3: CASSESAGDNSPLHF. In DNA form, the CDR3 reads TGCGCCAGCAGTGAGTCGGCAGGTGACAATTCACCCCTCCACTTT.

The J gene is TRBJ1-4, the V gene TRBV6-5; no reliable D call. Germline V lookup: CDR1 MNHEY, CDR2 SVGAGI. V lost 4 bases and J lost 8, with 17 bases in between. The CDR3 length is 15 residues. CDR3 sequence (DNA): TGTGCCAGCAGTTCTCTAGGACCCTATGGGGAAAAACTGTTTTTT. It codes for CASSSLGPYGEKLFF.

The J gene is TRBJ2-5, the V gene TRBV5-1; TRBD2 matches at 10 bases. The CDR3 length is 16 residues. Trimming at V came to 5 bases and at J to 1 base, leaving 8 bases not matched to a gene. Germline V gene sequence: CDR1 SGHRS, CDR2 YFSETQ. The CDR3 DNA reads as TGCGCCAGCAGGGGAGGGCTAGCGGGGGCCCAAGAGACCCAGTACTTC. Translated: CASRGGLAGAQETQYF. Full variable domain (outside the CDR3, taken from reference TRBV5-1 and TRBJ2-5): KAGVTQTPRYLIKTRGQQVTLSCSPISGHRSVSWYQQTPGQGLQFLFEYFSETQRNKGNFPGRFSGRQFSNSRSEMNVSTLELGDSALYLCASRGGLAGAQETQYFGPGTRLLVL.

The genes are TRBV5-1 and TRBJ2-1, with D possibly matching TRBD1 (6 bases). Trimming took 5 bases from V and 7 from J, leaving 13 bases between them. Germline loops: CDR1 SGHRS, CDR2 YFSETQ. This CDR3 has 13 amino acids. CDR3 sequence (DNA): TGCGCCAGCAGGAGACAGGACTCTAATGAGCAGTTCTTC. Translating gives CASRRQDSNEQFF. Combining the CDR3 with reference TRBV5-1 and TRBJ2-1 gives the whole variable domain KAGVTQTPRYLIKTRGQQVTLSCSPISGHRSVSWYQQTPGQGLQFLFEYFSETQRNKGNFPGRFSGRQFSNSRSEMNVSTLELGDSALYLCASRRQDSNEQFFGPGTRLTVL.

This chain connects TRBV9 to TRBJ2-5; 10 positions match TRBD1. This CDR3 is 14 amino acids long. V was pared by 7 bases and J by 5 bases, with 8 bases of the junction left unmatched. CDR1 and CDR2 from the germline V gene are SGDLS and YYNGEE. DNA for the CDR3: TGTGCCAGCGAAGTGCGGGACAGGGGCGAGACCCAGTACTTC. The encoded protein is CASEVRDRGETQYF.

The chain uses TRBV15 and TRBJ1-2, with D tentatively TRBD1 (5 bases). V gave up 0 bases and J gave up 4 bases, with 12 bases separating them. The CDR3 extends over 15 amino acids. CDR1 is LNHNV and CDR2 is YYDKDF in the germline V gene (reference sequence). The CDR3 region has the DNA TGTGCCACCAGCAGAGATTCGCAGGGCCCCTATGGCTACACCTTC. Its protein is CATSRDSQGPYGYTF. Complete variable domain (other parts from reference TRBV15 and TRBJ1-2): DAMVIQNPRYQVTQFGKPVTLSCSQTLNHNVMYWYQQKSSQAPKLLFHYYDKDFNNEADTPDNFQSRRPNTSFCFLDIRSPGLGDTAMYLCATSRDSQGPYGYTFGSGTRLTVV.

Only a few counts were recorded for this clone. The V and J genes are TRBV5-6 and TRBJ2-7; a weak D match, TRBD1 (6 bases). The germline CDR1 and CDR2 sequences are SGHDT and YYEEEE. Trimming took off 1 base at V and 6 bases at J, with 17 bases between the two ends. The CDR3 consists of 15 residues. Here the CDR3 DNA reads TGTGCCAGCAGCTTGTGGCGTGGGCAGGGGATCGAGCAGTACTTC. Its translation: CASSLWRGQGIEQYF.

The chain couples TRBV5-6 to TRBJ2-7; perhaps TRBD2 as D (5 bases). This CDR3 is built from 13 residues. The germline gives CDR1 SGHDT, CDR2 YYEEEE. V was trimmed by 5 bases and J by 1 base, leaving 10 bases between them. CDR3 protein: CASSFGESYEQYF. The CDR3, as DNA: TGTGCCAGCAGTTTCGGGGAATCCTACGAGCAGTACTTC.

A single count supports this clone. The chain has TRBV7-9 and TRBJ2-1; either TRBD1 or TRBD2 may fit D (6 bases each). The CDR3 runs to 14 residues. V was clipped by 4 bases and J by 8 bases, with 15 bases between them. CDR1 SEHNR and CDR2 FQNEAQ come from the germline V gene (reference sequence). CDR3 residues: CASSSWGALDEQFF. In DNA form, the CDR3 reads TGTGCCAGCAGCTCTTGGGGGGCCCTGGATGAGCAGTTCTTC.

The chain is built from TRBV5-1 and TRBJ2-1, with 12 bases aligning to TRBD2. Trimming at V came to 4 bases and at J to 5 bases, leaving 10 bases not matched to a gene. The CDR3 is 17 amino acids. Germline V CDR1 and CDR2: SGHRS, YFSETQ. The CDR3, as DNA: TGCGCCAGCAGCAGGCCGGGACTAGCGGGCTTAGACAATGAGCAGTTCTTC. This gives the protein CASSRPGLAGLDNEQFF.

This chain uses TRBV9 with TRBJ2-5; the match to TRBD2 covers 13 bases. Germline V gene lookup returns CDR1 SGDLS and CDR2 YYNGEE. This CDR3 is built from 21 residues. With 4 bases clipped from V and 2 bases from J, the junction kept 20 bases outside the gene matches. CDR3 amino acids: CASSPHTSTSGGAVLQETQYF. Written as DNA, the CDR3 is TGTGCCAGCAGCCCCCACACGAGTACTAGCGGGGGGGCAGTCTTGCAAGAGACCCAGTACTTC. The whole variable domain, filled in from reference TRBV9 and TRBJ2-5, reads DSGVTQTPKHLITATGQRVTLRCSPRSGDLSVYWYQQSLDQGLQFLIQYYNGEERAKGNILERFSAQQFPDLHSELNLSSLELGDSALYFCASSPHTSTSGGAVLQETQYFGPGTRLLVL.

A single count supports this clone. The rearrangement joins TRBV4-2 to TRBJ1-4; D remains ambiguous. The CDR3 consists of 17 residues. Germline V gene lookup returns CDR1 LGHNA and CDR2 YNFKEQ. V dropped 0 bases and J dropped 3 bases, with 14 bases sitting between them. Here the CDR3 reads CASSQEGWEGANEKLFF. The CDR3 region has the DNA TGTGCCAGCAGCCAAGAGGGCTGGGAAGGAGCTAATGAAAAACTGTTTTTT.

The V and J genes are TRBV28 and TRBJ2-5, with 9 positions matching TRBD1. Trimming cost V 2 bases and J 2 bases; bases outside gene matches: 6. The CDR3 spans 16 residues. In germline, CDR1 is MDHEN, CDR2 SYDVKM. CDR3 DNA: TGTGCCAGCAGTTTAGAGGGACAGGGAAGGCAAGAGACCCAGTACTTC. Residues: CASSLEGQGRQETQYF. Filled out from reference TRBV28 and TRBJ2-5, the complete variable domain reads DVKVTQSSRYLVKRTGEKVFLECVQDMDHENMFWYRQDPGLGLRLIYFSYDVKMKEKGDIPEGYSVSREKKERFSLILESASTNQTSMYLCASSLEGQGRQETQYFGPGTRLLVL.

The V and J genes are TRBV5-1 and TRBJ1-1, with D perhaps matching TRBD1 (5 bases). Germline assignment: CDR1 SGHRS and CDR2 YFSETQ. V lost 4 bases and J 1 base, leaving 14 bases between the germline ends. There are 15 residues in the CDR3. The CDR3 DNA is TGCGCCAGCAGCGGGACCCCAGGGTGGAACACTGAAGCTTTCTTT. Protein product: CASSGTPGWNTEAFF.

In its sample, this clone was seen a few times. The chain recombines TRBV9 with TRBJ1-1, with D tentatively TRBD1 (5 bases). With 4 bases removed from V and 0 bases from J, the gap between germline ends came to 13 bases. Per the germline V gene, CDR1 is SGDLS and CDR2 is YYNGEE. This CDR3 comprises 15 residues. The CDR3 protein is CASSPSGLLNTEAFF. The DNA of the CDR3 is TGTGCCAGCAGCCCTTCGGGACTATTGAACACTGAAGCTTTCTTT.

This clone has a handful of counts. The rearrangement joins TRBV2 to TRBJ1-5, with D perhaps matching TRBD1 (5 bases). Trimming left V 1 base short and J 2 bases short, with 15 bases between. The germline gives CDR1 SNHLY, CDR2 FYNNEI. The CDR3 has 17 amino acids. Written as DNA, the CDR3 is TGTGCCAGCAGTGAAGGGGGGAGACTGGATGGCAATCAGCCCCAGCATTTT. As protein: CASSEGGRLDGNQPQHF. The full variable domain, rest sourced from reference TRBV2 and TRBJ1-5, is EPEVTQTPSHQVTQMGQEVILRCVPISNHLYFYWYRQILGQKVEFLVSFYNNEISEKSEIFDDQFSVERPDGSNFTLKIRSTKLEDSAMYFCASSEGGRLDGNQPQHFGDGTRLSIL.